This T cell receptor beta chain was observed in a study of blood T cell repertoires in COVID-19. Whole-study context: Acute and convalescent COVID-19 specimens originated in the United States, Italy and Spain. The analysed material was cDNA or gDNA that came from T cells, B-cell-depleted T cells, or PBMCs.

Under the authors' procedure: Estimation of nucleated cell counts was performed using reference gene primer amplification. Produced via immunoSEQ multiplex PCR; TCRdb's table is partial and in-frame only. The V and J calls and clone size are taken from that table; D and trimming were inferred from the DNA. The sample includes 130,000 to 150,000 clones, 88% of them seen just once. This CDR3 comprises 18 residues. The chain has TRBV1 and TRBJ2-2; the table gives TRBD1 as D, unverified against the DNA. TRBV1 is labeled a pseudogene. This clonotype was obtained from a woman in her forties or fifties with acute or convalescent COVID-19. The sample comprised peripheral blood. CDR3 region: CTSSHLDRGFHHTGELFF. In DNA form, the CDR3 reads TGCACCAGCAGCCACTTGGACAGGGGTTTCCATCACACCGGGGAGCTGTTTTTT.